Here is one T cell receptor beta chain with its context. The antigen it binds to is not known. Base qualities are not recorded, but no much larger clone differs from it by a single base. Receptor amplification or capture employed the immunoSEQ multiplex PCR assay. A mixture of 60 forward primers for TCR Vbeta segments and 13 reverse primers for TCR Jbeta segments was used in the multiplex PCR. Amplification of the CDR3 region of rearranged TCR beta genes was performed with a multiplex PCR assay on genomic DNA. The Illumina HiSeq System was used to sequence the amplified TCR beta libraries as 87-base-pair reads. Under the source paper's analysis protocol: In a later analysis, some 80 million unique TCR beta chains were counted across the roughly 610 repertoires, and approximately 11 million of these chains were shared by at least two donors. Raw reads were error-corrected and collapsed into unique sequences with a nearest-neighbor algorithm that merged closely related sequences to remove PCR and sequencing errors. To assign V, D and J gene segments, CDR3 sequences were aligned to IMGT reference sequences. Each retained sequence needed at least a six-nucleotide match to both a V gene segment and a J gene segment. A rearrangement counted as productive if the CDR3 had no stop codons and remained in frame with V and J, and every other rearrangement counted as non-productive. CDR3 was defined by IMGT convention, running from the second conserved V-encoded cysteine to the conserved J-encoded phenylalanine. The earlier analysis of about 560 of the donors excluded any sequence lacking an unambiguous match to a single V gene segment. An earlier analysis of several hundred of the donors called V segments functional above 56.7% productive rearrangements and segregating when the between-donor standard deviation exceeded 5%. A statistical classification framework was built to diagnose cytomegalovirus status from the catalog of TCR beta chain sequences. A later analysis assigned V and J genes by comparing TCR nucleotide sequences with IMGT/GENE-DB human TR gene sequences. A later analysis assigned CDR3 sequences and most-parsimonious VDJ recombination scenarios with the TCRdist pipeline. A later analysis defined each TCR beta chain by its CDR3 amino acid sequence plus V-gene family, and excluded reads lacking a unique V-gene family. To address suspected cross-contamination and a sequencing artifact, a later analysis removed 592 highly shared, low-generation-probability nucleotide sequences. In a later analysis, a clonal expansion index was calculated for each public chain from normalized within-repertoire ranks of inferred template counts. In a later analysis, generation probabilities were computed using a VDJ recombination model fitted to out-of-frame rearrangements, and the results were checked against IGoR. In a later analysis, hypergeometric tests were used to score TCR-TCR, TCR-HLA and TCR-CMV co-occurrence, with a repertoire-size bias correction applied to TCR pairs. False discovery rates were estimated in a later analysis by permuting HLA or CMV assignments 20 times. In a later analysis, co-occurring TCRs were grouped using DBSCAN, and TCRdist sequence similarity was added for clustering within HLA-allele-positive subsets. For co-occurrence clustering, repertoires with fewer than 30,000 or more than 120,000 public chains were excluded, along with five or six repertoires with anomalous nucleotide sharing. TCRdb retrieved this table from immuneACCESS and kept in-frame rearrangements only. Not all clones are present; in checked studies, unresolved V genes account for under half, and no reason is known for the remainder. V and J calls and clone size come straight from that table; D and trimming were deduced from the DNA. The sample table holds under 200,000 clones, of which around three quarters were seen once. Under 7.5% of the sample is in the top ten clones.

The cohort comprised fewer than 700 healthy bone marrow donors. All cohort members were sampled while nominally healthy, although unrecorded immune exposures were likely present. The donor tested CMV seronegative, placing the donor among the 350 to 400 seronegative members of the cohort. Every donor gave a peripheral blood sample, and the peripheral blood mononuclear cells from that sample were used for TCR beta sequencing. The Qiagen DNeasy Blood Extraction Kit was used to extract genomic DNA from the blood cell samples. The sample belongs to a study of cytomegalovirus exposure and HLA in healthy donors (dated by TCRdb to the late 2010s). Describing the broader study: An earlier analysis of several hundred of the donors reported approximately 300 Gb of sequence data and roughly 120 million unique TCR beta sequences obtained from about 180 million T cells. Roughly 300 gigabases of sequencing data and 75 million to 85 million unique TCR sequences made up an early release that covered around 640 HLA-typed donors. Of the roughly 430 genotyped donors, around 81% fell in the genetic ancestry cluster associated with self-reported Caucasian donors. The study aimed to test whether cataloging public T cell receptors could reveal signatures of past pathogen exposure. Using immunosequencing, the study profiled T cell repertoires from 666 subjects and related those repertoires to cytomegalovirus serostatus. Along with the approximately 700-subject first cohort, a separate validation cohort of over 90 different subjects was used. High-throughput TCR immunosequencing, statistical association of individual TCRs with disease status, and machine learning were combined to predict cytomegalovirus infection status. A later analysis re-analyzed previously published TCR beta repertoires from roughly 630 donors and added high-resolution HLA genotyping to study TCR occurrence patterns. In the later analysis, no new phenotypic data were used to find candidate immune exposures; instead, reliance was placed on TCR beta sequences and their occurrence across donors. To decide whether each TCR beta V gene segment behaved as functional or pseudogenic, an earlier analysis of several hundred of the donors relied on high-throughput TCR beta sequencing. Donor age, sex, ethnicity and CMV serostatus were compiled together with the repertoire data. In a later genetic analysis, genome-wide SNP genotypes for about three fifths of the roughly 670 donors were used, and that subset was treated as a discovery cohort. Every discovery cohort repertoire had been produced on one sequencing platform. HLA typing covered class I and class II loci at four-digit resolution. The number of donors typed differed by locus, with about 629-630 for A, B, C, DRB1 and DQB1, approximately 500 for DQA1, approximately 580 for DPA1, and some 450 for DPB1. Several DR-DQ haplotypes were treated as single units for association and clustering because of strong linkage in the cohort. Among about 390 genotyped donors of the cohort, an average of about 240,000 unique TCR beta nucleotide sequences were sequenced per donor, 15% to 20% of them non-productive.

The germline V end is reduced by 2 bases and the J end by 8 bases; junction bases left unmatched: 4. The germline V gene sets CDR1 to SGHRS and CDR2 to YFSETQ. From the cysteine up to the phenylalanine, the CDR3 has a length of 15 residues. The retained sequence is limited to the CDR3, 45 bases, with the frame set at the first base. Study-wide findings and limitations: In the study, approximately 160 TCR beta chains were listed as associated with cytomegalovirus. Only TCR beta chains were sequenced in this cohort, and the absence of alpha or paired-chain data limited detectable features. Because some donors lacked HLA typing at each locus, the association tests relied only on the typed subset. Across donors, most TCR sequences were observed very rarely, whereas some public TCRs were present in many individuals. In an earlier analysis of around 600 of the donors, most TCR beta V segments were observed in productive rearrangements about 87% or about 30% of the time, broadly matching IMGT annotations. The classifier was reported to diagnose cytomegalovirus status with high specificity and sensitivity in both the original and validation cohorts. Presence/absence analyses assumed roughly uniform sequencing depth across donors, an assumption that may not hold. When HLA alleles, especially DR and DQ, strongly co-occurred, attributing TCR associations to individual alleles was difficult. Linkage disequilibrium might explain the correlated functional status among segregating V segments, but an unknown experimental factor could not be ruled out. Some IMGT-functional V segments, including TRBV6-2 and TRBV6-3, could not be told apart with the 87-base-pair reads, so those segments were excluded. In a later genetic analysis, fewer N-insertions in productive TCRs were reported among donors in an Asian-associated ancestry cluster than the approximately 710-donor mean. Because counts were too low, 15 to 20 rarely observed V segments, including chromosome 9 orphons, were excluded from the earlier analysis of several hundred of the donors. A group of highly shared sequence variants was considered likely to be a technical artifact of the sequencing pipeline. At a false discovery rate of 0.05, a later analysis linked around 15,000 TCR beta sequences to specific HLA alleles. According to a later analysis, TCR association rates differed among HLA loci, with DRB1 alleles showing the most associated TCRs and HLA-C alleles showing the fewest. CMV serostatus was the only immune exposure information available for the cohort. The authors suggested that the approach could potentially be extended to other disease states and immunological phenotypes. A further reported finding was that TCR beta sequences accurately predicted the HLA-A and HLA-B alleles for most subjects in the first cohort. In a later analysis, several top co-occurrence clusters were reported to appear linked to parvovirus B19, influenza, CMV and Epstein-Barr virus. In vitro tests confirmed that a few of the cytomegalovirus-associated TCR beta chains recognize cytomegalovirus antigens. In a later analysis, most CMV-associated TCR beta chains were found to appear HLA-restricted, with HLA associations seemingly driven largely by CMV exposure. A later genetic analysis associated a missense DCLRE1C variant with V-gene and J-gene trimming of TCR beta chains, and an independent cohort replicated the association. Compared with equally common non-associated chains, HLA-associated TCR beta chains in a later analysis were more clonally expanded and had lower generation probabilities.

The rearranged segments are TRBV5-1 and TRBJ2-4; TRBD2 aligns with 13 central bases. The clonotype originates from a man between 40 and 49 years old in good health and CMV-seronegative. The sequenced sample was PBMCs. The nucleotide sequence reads TGCGCCAGCAGCTTCGGACTAGCGGGGGTGGACATTCAGTACTTC. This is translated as CASSFGLAGVDIQYF.